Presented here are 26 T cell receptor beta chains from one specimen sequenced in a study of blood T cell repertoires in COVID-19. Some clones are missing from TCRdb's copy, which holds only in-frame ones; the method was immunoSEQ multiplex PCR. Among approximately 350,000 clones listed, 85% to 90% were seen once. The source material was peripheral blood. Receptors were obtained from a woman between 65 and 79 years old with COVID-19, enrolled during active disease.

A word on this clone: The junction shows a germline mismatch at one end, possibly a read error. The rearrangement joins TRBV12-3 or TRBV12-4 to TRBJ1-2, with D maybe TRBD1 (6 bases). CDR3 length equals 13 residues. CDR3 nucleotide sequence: TGTGCCAGCTGTTTTCTGGGGGCCGGTCGCTACACCTTC. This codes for CASCFLGAGRYTF.

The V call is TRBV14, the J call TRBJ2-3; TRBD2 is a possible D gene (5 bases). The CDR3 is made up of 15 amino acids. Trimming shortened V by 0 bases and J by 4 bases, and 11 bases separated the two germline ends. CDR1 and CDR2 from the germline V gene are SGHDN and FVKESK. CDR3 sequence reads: CASSQDSGLADTQYF. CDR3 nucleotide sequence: TGTGCCAGCAGCCAAGATAGTGGACTCGCAGATACGCAGTATTTT. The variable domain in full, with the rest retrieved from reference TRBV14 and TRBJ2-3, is EAGVTQFPSHSVIEKGQTVTLRCDPISGHDNLYWYRRVMGKEIKFLLHFVKESKQDESGMPNNRFLAERTGGTYSTLKVQPAELEDSGVYFCASSQDSGLADTQYFGPGTRLTVL.

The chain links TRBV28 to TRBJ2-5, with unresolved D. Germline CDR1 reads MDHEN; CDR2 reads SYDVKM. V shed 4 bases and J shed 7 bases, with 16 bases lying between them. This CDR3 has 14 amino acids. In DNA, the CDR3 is TGTGCCAGCAGTTCCGCCTCGTGGCAGGCGACCCAGTACTTC. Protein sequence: CASSSASWQATQYF. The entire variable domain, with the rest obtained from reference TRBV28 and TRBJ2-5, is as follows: DVKVTQSSRYLVKRTGEKVFLECVQDMDHENMFWYRQDPGLGLRLIYFSYDVKMKEKGDIPEGYSVSREKKERFSLILESASTNQTSMYLCASSSASWQATQYFGPGTRLLVL.

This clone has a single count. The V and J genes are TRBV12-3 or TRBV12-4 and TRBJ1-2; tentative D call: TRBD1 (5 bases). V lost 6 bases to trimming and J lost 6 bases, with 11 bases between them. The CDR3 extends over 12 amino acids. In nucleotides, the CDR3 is TGTGCCAGCAGCCTACGGGGGGATGGCTACACCTTC. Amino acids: CASSLRGDGYTF.

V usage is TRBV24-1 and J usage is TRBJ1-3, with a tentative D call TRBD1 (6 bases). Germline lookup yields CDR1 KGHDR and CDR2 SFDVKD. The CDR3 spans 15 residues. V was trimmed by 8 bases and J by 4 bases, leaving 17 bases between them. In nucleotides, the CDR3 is TGTGCCACCACCGCGAGTCCAGGGGAAGGAAACACCATATATTTT. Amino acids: CATTASPGEGNTIYF.

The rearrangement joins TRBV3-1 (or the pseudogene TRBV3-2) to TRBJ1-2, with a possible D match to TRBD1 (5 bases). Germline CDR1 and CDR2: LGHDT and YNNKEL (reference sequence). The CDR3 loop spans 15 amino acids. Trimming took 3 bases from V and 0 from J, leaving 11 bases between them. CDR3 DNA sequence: TGTGCCAGCAGCCAGGCAGGGCTAACTAACTATGGCTACACCTTC. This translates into CASSQAGLTNYGYTF.

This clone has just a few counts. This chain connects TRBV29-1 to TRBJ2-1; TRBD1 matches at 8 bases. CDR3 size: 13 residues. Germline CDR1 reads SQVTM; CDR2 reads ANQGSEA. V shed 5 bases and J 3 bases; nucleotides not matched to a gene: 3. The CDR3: CSVPRGLYNEQFF. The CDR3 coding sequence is TGCAGCGTTCCCAGGGGGCTCTACAATGAGCAGTTCTTC.

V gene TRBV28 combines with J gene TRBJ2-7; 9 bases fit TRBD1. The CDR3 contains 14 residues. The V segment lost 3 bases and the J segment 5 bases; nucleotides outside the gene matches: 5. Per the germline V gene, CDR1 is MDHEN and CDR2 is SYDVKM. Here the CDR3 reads CASSLTGGFHEQYF. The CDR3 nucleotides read TGTGCCAGCAGTTTGACAGGGGGATTCCACGAGCAGTACTTC.

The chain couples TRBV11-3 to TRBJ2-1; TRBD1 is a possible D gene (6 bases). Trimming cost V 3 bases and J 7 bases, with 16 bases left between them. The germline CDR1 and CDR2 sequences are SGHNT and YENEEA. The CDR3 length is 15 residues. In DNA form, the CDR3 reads TGTGCCAGCAGCTTTACCTCCGACAGGTGGAATGAGCAGTTCTTC. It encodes CASSFTSDRWNEQFF.

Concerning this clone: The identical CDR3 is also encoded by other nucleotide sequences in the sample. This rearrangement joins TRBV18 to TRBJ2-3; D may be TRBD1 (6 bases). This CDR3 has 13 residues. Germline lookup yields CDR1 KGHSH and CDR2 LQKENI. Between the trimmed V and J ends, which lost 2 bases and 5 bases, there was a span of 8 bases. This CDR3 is CASSPRGGDTQYF. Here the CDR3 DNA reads TGTGCCAGCTCACCAAGAGGGGGAGATACGCAGTATTTT.

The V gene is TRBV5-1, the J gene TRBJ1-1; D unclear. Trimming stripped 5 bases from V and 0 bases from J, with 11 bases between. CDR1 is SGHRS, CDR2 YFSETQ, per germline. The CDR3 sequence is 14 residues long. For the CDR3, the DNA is TGCGCCAGCAGATATGCCAGTCTGAACACTGAAGCTTTCTTT. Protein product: CASRYASLNTEAFF.

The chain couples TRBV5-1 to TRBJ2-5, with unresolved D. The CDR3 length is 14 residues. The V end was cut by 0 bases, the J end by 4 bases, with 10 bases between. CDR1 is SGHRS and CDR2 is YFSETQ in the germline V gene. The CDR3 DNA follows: TGCGCCAGCAGCTTGGTTGACTTGGGAGAGACCCAGTACTTC. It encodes CASSLVDLGETQYF.

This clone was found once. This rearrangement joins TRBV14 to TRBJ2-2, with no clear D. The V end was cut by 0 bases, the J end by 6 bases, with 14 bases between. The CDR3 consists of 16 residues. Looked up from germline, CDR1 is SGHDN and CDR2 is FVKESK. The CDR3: CASSQDRYEVAGELFF. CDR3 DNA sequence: TGTGCCAGCAGCCAAGATAGGTACGAGGTCGCCGGGGAGCTGTTTTTT. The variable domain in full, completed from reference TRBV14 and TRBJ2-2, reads EAGVTQFPSHSVIEKGQTVTLRCDPISGHDNLYWYRRVMGKEIKFLLHFVKESKQDESGMPNNRFLAERTGGTYSTLKVQPAELEDSGVYFCASSQDRYEVAGELFFGEGSRLTVL.

The CDR3 reads CASSLDRGDTEAFF. CDR3 DNA sequence: TGTGCCAGCAGCCTGGACAGGGGGGACACTGAAGCTTTCTTT. This chain uses TRBV9 with TRBJ1-1; 10 bases fit TRBD1. Per the germline V gene, CDR1 is SGDLS and CDR2 is YYNGEE. V lost 4 bases and J lost 3; bases outside the gene matches: 3. The CDR3 length is 14 residues. The full variable domain, rest sourced from reference TRBV9 and TRBJ1-1, is DSGVTQTPKHLITATGQRVTLRCSPRSGDLSVYWYQQSLDQGLQFLIQYYNGEERAKGNILERFSAQQFPDLHSELNLSSLELGDSALYFCASSLDRGDTEAFFGQGTRLTVV.

CDR3 nucleotides: TGCGCCAGCAGCCAAGATGGGAATCAGGGTTATGGCTACACCTTC. This translates into CASSQDGNQGYGYTF. This chain uses TRBV4-1 with TRBJ1-2, with TRBD1 as a possible D gene (5 bases). Looked up from germline, CDR1 is MGHRA and CDR2 is YSYEKL. CDR3 size: 15 residues. Trimming removed 0 bases at V and 5 bases at J, with 13 bases between.

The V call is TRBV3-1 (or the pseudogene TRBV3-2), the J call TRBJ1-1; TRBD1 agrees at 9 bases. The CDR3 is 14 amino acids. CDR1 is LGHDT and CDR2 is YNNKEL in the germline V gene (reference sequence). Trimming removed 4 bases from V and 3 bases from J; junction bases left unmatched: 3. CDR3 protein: CASSRRQGDTEAFF. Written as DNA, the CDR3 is TGTGCCAGCAGCCGTCGACAGGGGGACACTGAAGCTTTCTTT.

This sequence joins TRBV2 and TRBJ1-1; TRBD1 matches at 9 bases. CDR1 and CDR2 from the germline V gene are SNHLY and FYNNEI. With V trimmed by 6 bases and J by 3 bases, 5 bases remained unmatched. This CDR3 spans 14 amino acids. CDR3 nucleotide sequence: TGTGCCAGCAGGGCGGACAGGGGAGACACTGAAGCTTTCTTT. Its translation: CASRADRGDTEAFF.

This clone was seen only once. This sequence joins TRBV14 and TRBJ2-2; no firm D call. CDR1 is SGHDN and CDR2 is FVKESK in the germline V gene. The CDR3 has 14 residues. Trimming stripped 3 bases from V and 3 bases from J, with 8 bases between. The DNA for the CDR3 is TGTGCCAGCAGCCATGACACTTACACCGGGGAGCTGTTTTTT. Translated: CASSHDTYTGELFF.

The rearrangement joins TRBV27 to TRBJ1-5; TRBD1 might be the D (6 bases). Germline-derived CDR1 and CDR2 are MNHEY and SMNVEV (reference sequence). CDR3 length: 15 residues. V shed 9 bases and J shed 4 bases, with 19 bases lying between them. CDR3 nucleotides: TGTGCCAGTTCTTCAATCCGGGACACAAATCAGCCCCAGCATTTT. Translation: CASSSIRDTNQPQHF.

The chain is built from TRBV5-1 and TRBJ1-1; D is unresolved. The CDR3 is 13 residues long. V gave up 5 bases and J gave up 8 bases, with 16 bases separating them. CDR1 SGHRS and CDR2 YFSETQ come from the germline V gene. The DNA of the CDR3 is TGCGCCAGCAGGCAAGACCTTAGCGGGGAAGCTTTCTTT. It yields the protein CASRQDLSGEAFF.

CDR3 DNA sequence: TGTGCCAGCCCACCCCGACAGACCAATCAGCCCCAGCATTTT. This gives the protein CASPPRQTNQPQHF. V is TRBV21-1 and J is TRBJ1-5; the listed D gene, TRBD1, was not tested against the DNA. TRBV21-1 is a pseudogene locus. This CDR3 has 14 residues.

The CDR3 DNA follows: TGTGCCAGCAGCTTAGGGTGGACTAGCGGGCTCTACGAGCAGTACTTC. Translated: CASSLGWTSGLYEQYF. The V call is TRBV7-8, the J call TRBJ2-7, with 11 bases that match TRBD2. This CDR3 comprises 16 residues. Germline V gene sequence: CDR1 SGHVS, CDR2 FQNEAQ. Trimming at V came to 1 base and at J to 3 bases, leaving 5 bases not matched to a gene.

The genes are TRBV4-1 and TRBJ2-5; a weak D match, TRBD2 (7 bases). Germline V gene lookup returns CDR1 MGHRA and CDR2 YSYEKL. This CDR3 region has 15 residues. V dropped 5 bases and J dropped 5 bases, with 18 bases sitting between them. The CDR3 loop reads CASSVEGGGGETQYF. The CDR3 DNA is TGCGCCAGCAGCGTGGAGGGAGGGGGAGGGGAGACCCAGTACTTC.

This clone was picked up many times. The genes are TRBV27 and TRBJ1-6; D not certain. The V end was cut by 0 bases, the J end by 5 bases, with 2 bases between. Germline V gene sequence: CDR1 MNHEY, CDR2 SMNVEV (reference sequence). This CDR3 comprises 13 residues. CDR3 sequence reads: CASSLSNNSPLHF. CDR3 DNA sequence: TGTGCCAGCAGTTTATCTAATAATTCACCCCTCCACTTT.

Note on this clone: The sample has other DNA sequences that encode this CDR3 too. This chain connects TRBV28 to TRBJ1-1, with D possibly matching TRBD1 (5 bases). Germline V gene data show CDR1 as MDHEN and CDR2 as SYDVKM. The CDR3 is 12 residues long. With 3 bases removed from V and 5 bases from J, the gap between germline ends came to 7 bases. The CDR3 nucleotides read TGTGCCAGCAGTTTTGGGGCGACTGAAGCTTTCTTT. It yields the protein CASSFGATEAFF.

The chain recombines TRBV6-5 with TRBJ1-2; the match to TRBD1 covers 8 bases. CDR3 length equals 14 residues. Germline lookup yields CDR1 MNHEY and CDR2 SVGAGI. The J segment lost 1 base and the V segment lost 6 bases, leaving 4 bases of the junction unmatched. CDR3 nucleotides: TGTGCCAGCAGAAGGACAGGGAGTAACTATGGCTACACCTTC. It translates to CASRRTGSNYGYTF.